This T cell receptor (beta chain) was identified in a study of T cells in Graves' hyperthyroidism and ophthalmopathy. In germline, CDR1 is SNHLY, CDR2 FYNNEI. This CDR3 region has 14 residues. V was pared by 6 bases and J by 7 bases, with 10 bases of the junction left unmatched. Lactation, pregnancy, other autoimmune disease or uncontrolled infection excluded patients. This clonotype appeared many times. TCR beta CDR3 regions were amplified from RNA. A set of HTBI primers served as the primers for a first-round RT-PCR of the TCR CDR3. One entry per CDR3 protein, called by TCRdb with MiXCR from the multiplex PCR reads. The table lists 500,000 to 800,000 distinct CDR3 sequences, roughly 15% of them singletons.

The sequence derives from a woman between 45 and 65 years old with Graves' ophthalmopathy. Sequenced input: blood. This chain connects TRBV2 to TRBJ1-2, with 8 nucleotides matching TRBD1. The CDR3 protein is CASRTDRAKGGYTF. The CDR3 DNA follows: TGTGCCAGCAGGACGGACAGGGCAAAGGGTGGCTACACCTTC.